This TCR beta chain was retrieved from a study of T-cell memory formation after mild COVID-19 (dated by TCRdb to about 2021). Concerning the study at large: TCR sequence clusters from the two donors were found to be largely donor specific. In a couple of donors, T-cell clones that expanded and contracted after mild COVID-19 were followed by sequencing TCRalpha and TCRbeta repertoires longitudinally. Two young, previously healthy adult volunteers made up the cohort, one male and one female.

PBMCs were isolated by Ficoll-Paque density gradient centrifugation. General study outcomes and caveats: Some responding clones were found in pre-infection memory, which suggests that pre-existing cross-reactive memory T cells took part in the SARS-CoV-2 response. Contracting CD4+ clones turned up mainly in the CM and EM memory subsets, whereas EMRA was where CD8+ clones were enriched. Balanced CD4/CD8 phenotypes were observed for clones contracting from day 15 to 85, whereas a bias towards CD4+ was observed for a second wave of clones expanding from day 15 to 37. The study included only a couple of mild cases, and larger cohorts that include severe cases with pre-infection samples were judged to be necessary. SARS-CoV-2 specificity of the second-wave clones peaking on day 37 was not confirmed.

The instrument given in TCRdb is Illumina NovaSeq 6000. TCRalpha and TCRbeta cDNA libraries were constructed by 5'RACE with constant-segment primers, with sample barcodes and unique molecular identifiers being introduced. Trizol reagent was used to extract RNA from every sample. Library amplification was performed in two PCR steps, and a second sample barcode and Illumina TruSeq adapters were introduced in the second step. Sequencing of the libraries was done on an Illumina NovaSeq, producing 2 x 150 bp paired-end reads. The authors' analysis ran thus. The reads were demultiplexed and collapsed into UMI-guided consensus sequences using migec v1.2.7. Using mixcr v2.1.11, the UMI consensuses were aligned to TRA and TRB V and J templates and assembled into clonotypes. Expanded or contracted clonotypes were those called significant by both edgeR and NoisET, with noise models trained on biological replicates. For edgeR calls, the cutoffs were a false discovery rate-adjusted p below 0.01 and a log2 fold-change threshold of 1. As an exploratory analysis of dynamics, max-normalized trajectories of the 1000 most abundant clonotypes were examined with PCA combined with hierarchical clustering. Separately sequenced CD4+ and CD8+ repertoires were used to assign the CD4 or CD8 phenotype of responding clones. The public reads were run again by TCRdb, first through fastp at Q25 and then through MiXCR, and only productive beta chains were kept. A single entry per CDR3 protein holds the most common genes and DNA from its merged rows. Here the V and J calls rest on TCRdb's processing, not on the authors' analysis. In this sample the table shows roughly 510,000 distinct CDR3 sequences, about 18% of which occur a single time. About 7.5% of the sample is held by the ten biggest clonotypes.

This clonotype has at least ten counts. Its specific antigen is unknown. The record has no base qualities; no much larger clone is one base away. Trimming takes 6 bases from V and 2 bases from J, and the germline ends sit 4 bases apart. The germline V gene specifies MNHEY as CDR1 and SVGEGT as CDR2. Reading from cysteine to phenylalanine, the CDR3 counts 11 amino acids. Just CDR3 DNA is preserved here, 33 bases in frame from base 1. This chain is built from TRBV6-2 or TRBV6-3 and TRBJ1-1; the D gene remains uncertain. Sequenced sample: PBMCs or a T cell subset sorted from them (not recorded which). The clonotype comes from an adult woman who had mild COVID-19 (a few samples of this study predate the infection). The sample titles of this study are shuffled in the database, so cell type and time point are left out; the donor was told from shared clones. The sequenced DNA is TGTGCCAGCAGGAGTAACACTGAAGCTTTCTTT. The translation is CASRSNTEAFF.